The clone carrying this T cell receptor beta chain occurred once. Its antigen is still unknown. The sample comes from a study of T cells in localized non-small cell lung cancer. Findings of the study overall: A median of approximately 50 clones ranked among the top 100 in tumor appeared in adjacent lung. T cell clonality was highest in uninvolved adjacent lung, above tumor. Longer overall survival accompanied higher blood T cell density. Since sequencing was restricted to only one region of the tumor, intratumor heterogeneity remains a possibility.

V lost 7 bases and J lost 4; bases outside the gene matches: 10. CDR1 is SGHTS, CDR2 YDEGEE, per germline. The length of the CDR3 is 15 residues. TCRdb keeps only in-frame clones here, not all; method: immunoSEQ multiplex PCR. This table holds just under 80,000 clones, 75% to 85% found once. The TCR was taken from a female donor older than 55 with stage I lung adenocarcinoma. Sequenced material: peripheral blood, taken before any cancer treatment. The chain is built from TRBV5-8 and TRBJ1-5, with 8 bases lining up with TRBD1. The CDR3 loop reads CASFRTGQGNQPQHF. The CDR3 DNA reads TGTGCCAGCTTTAGGACAGGGCAGGGGAATCAGCCCCAGCATTTT.